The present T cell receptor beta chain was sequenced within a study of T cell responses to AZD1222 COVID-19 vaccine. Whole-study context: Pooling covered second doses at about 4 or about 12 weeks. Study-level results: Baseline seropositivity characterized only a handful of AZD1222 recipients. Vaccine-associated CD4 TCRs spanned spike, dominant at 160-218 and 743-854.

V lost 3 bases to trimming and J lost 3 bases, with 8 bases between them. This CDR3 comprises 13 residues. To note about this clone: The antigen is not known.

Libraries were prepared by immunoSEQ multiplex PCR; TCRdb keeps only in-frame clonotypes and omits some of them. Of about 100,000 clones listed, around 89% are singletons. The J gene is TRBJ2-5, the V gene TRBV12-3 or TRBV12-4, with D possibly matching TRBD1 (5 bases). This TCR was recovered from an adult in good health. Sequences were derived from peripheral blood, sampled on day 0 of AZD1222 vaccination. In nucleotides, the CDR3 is TGTGCCAGCAGTTTGCTCAGGGAAGAGACCCAGTACTTC. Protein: CASSLLREETQYF.